This TCR beta chain was identified in a study of shared T cell receptors in the human thymus. Sequencing used immunoSEQ multiplex PCR; TCRdb keeps in-frame clones, though not all of them. Of hundreds of thousands of clones in the sample, 80% to 90% are singletons; the top ten hold approximately 0.01%. CDR3 length: 16 residues. Germline lookup yields CDR1 ENHRY and CDR2 SYGVKD. After removal of 10 bases from V and 0 bases from J, the junction contained 14 bases not matched to a gene. These same data were also listed under a study on human thymus T cells. As that study records: Across thymic and blood repertoires, the usage of V and J genes appeared to be biased.

The sequencing sample was made of thymocytes. This chain joins TRBV10-3 and TRBJ2-7, with 8 bases that match TRBD1. The receptor comes from a girl less than two years old with a congenital heart defect. CDR3 in amino acids: CATQDRAQYPSYEQYF. The CDR3 DNA sequence: TGTGCCACCCAGGACAGGGCCCAATACCCCTCCTACGAGCAGTACTTC.